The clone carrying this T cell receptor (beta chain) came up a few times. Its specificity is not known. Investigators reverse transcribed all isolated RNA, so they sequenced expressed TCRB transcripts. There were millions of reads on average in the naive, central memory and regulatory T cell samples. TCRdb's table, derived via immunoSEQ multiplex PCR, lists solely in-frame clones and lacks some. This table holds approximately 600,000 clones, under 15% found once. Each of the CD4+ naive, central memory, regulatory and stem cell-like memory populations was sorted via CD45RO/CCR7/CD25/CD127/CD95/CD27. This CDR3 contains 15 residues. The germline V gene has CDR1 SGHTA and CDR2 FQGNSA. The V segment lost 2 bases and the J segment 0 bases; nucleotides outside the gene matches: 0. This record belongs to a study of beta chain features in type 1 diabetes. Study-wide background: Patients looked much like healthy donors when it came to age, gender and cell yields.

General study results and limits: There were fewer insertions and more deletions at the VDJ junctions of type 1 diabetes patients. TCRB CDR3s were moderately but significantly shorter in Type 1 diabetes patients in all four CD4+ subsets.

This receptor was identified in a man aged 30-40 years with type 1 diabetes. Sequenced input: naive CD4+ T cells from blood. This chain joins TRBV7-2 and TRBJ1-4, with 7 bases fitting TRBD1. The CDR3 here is CASSLQGATNEKLFF. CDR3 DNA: TGTGCCAGCAGCTTACAGGGGGCAACTAATGAAAAACTGTTTTTT.